The clone carrying this TCR beta chain was counted between two and nine times. What it binds is unknown. This record comes from a study of T cells in Graves' hyperthyroidism and ophthalmopathy. Study-wide points: Classification by a 13 V-J model distinguished ophthalmopathy from stable hyperthyroidism. The model anticipated ophthalmopathy a median about six months pre-onset.

Using RNA transcripts as the source, TCR beta CDR3 regions were amplified. The TCR CDR3 was amplified in a first-round RT-PCR using the HTBI primer set. TCRdb recomputed calls from the multiplex PCR reads with MiXCR, one row per CDR3 protein. The sample holds more than 350,000 distinct CDR3 sequences; about 16% are singletons and the top ten take roughly 33%. Hyperthyroidism in the patients, aged 18 to 65, was newly diagnosed and under 2 months in duration. The CDR3 is 14 residues long. From germline, CDR1 is KGHSH and CDR2 LQKENI. The V end was cut by 1 base, the J end by 2 bases, with 8 bases between.

This chain links TRBV18 with TRBJ1-1, with D unclear. The clonotype comes from a woman in her twenties or thirties with Graves' hyperthyroidism. The sequenced material came from blood. The CDR3 coding sequence is TGTGCCAGCTCACCACAGGGCCATAACACTGAAGCTTTCTTT. Translation gives CASSPQGHNTEAFF.